One and the same sample provided the 28 T cell receptor beta chains below, sequenced in a study of early T cells in non-severe SARS-CoV-2 infection. TCRdb used MiXCR to reprocess the 5' RACE reads, holding one entry per CDR3 protein. The sample yields some 110,000 distinct CDR3 sequences, 15% seen once. What was sequenced was whole blood. These receptors were obtained from an adult who was a healthcare worker with PCR-confirmed SARS-CoV-2 infection or an uninfected control (not recorded which).

This clonotype came up once. The chain is built from TRBV5-5 and TRBJ2-7; TRBD1 matches at 7 bases. CDR1 is SGHKS, CDR2 YYEKEE, per germline (reference sequence). CDR3 size: 15 residues. V shed 4 bases, J shed 0 bases, and the junction held 7 bases outside the gene matches. The CDR3 reads CASSKTGTVSYEQYF. The CDR3 DNA reads TGTGCCAGCAGCAAGACCGGGACAGTCTCCTACGAGCAGTACTTC.

CDR3 sequence (DNA): TGTGCCAGCAGCTTGGGCCCAATGAACACTGAAGCTTTCTTT. Its translation: CASSLGPMNTEAFF. The chain carries TRBV7-2 and TRBJ1-1, with D unclear. The CDR3 is 14 residues long. Trimming shortened V by 3 bases and J by 0 bases, and 8 bases separated the two germline ends. Germline V gene data show CDR1 as SGHTA and CDR2 as FQGNSA.

This clonotype was picked up a small number of times. The chain recombines TRBV7-9 with TRBJ1-1, with D hard to call. The V and J ends lost 3 bases and 2 bases respectively, with 10 bases between them. The V gene's germline CDR1 is SEHNR and CDR2 FQNEAQ (reference sequence). The CDR3 has 14 amino acids. DNA for the CDR3: TGTGCCAGCAGCTTTAGGCAGACAAACACTGAAGCTTTCTTT. Its protein is CASSFRQTNTEAFF.

This clonotype was observed a handful of times. The chain recombines TRBV4-1 with TRBJ2-4; TRBD1 matches at 7 bases. V was clipped by 4 bases and J by 0 bases; unmatched bases: 12. Germline V gives CDR1 MGHRA, CDR2 YSYEKL. CDR3 length: 18 residues. The CDR3 here is CASSPTPLQGRAKNIQYF. CDR3 DNA: TGCGCCAGCAGCCCTACCCCTCTACAGGGGCGAGCCAAAAACATTCAGTACTTC.

This clonotype was counted only a few times. The rearrangement joins TRBV5-6 to TRBJ2-1; 10 nucleotides match TRBD1. Germline CDR1 is SGHDT and CDR2 is YYEEEE. The CDR3 extends over 16 amino acids. With V trimmed by 4 bases and J by 3 bases, 7 bases remained unmatched. This CDR3 is CASSPTGQGNYNEQFF. The CDR3 nucleotides are TGTGCCAGCAGCCCTACGGGACAGGGGAACTACAATGAGCAGTTCTTC.

This clonotype was detected a few times. The V call is TRBV2, the J call TRBJ2-7; D may be TRBD1 (6 bases). The CDR3 is 13 residues long. Looked up from germline, CDR1 is SNHLY and CDR2 is FYNNEI. The V and J ends lost 4 bases and 3 bases respectively, with 10 bases between them. The CDR3 is CASSVGQNYEQYF. The CDR3 bases are TGTGCCAGCAGTGTAGGACAGAACTACGAGCAGTACTTC.

This clonotype was observed at least ten times. The chain joins TRBV5-1 to TRBJ2-3; D is uncertain. Germline V CDR1 and CDR2: SGHRS, YFSETQ. The V end lost 0 bases, the J end lost 6 bases, and 8 bases lay between the germline ends. This CDR3 has 13 amino acids. The CDR3 nucleotides read TGCGCCAGCAGCTTGGCCCCAGCGGATACGCAGTATTTT. Amino acid sequence: CASSLAPADTQYF.

This sequence joins TRBV19 and TRBJ2-3, with TRBD2 identical over 9 bases. Trimming cost V 4 bases and J 6 bases; bases outside gene matches: 11. This CDR3 is 16 amino acids long. Germline V gene sequence: CDR1 LNHDA, CDR2 SQIVND (reference sequence). The CDR3 loop reads CASSSLAGGRFDTQYF. The CDR3 DNA is TGTGCCAGTAGTAGTCTCGCGGGGGGGCGGTTCGATACGCAGTATTTT.

This clonotype came up a few times. The chain uses TRBV12-3 or TRBV12-4 and TRBJ2-2; 7 bases align to TRBD1. The ends lost 5 bases at V and 2 bases at J; junction bases unmatched: 5. There are 15 residues in the CDR3. The CDR3 loop is CASSPNRGNTGELFF. The CDR3, as DNA: TGTGCCAGCAGTCCTAACAGGGGTAACACCGGGGAGCTGTTTTTT.

The chain is built from TRBV2 and TRBJ2-2; 12 bases agree with TRBD1. Trimming cost V 9 bases and J 1 base; bases outside gene matches: 9. The CDR3 contains 17 residues. Germline values: CDR1 SNHLY, CDR2 FYNNEI. The CDR3 nucleotides read TGTGCCAGAAGACGGGGACAGGGGGCTATGAACACCGGGGAGCTGTTTTTT. Translating it yields CARRRGQGAMNTGELFF.

The chain employs TRBV12-3 or TRBV12-4 and TRBJ1-6; D unclear. This CDR3 is built from 13 residues. Between the trimmed V and J ends, which lost 6 bases and 9 bases, there was a span of 12 bases. CDR3 bases: TGTGCCAGCAGGACGGACCTTATTTCACCCCTCCACTTT. Translated: CASRTDLISPLHF.

The chain is built from TRBV10-1 and TRBJ2-1; D gene ambiguous. Germline V CDR1 and CDR2: WNHNN, SYGVQD (reference sequence). Trimming cost V 6 bases and J 2 bases, with 11 bases left between them. The CDR3 runs 14 residues. CDR3 DNA: TGCGCCAGCAGCCCCGGAGACACCTACAATGAGCAGTTCTTC. Its translation is CASSPGDTYNEQFF.

This clonotype was detected ten times or more. J is TRBJ1-5 and V is TRBV27; 8 bases line up with TRBD1. V lost 8 bases and J lost 4; bases outside the gene matches: 1. CDR1 and CDR2 from the germline V gene are MNHEY and SMNVEV (reference sequence). CDR3 length: 12 amino acids. CDR3 in amino acids: CASRTGNQPQHF. For the CDR3, the DNA is TGTGCCAGCCGGACAGGGAATCAGCCCCAGCATTTT.

The rearrangement links TRBV11-1 to TRBJ2-1, with 10 nucleotides matching TRBD1. Germline V CDR1 and CDR2: SGHAT, FQDESV (reference sequence). This CDR3 is built from 15 residues. After removal of 4 bases from V and 4 bases from J, the junction contained 4 bases not matched to a gene. CDR3 in amino acids: CASSSGDRGYNEQFF. The CDR3 bases are TGTGCCAGCAGCTCCGGGGACAGGGGTTACAATGAGCAGTTCTTC. The whole variable domain, remainder taken from reference TRBV11-1 and TRBJ2-1, is EAEVAQSPRYKITEKSQAVAFWCDPISGHATLYWYRQILGQGPELLVQFQDESVVDDSQLPKDRFSAERLKGVDSTLKIQPAELGDSAMYLCASSSGDRGYNEQFFGPGTRLTVL.

There are many counts of this clonotype. This sequence joins TRBV3-1 and TRBJ2-1; a possible D gene is TRBD2 (6 bases). V lost 4 bases and J 9 bases, leaving 10 bases between the germline ends. This CDR3 is 12 amino acids long. The germline CDR1 and CDR2 sequences are LGHDT and YNNKEL (reference sequence). Here the CDR3 reads CASSLLAGEQFF. CDR3 DNA: TGTGCCAGCAGCCTACTAGCCGGTGAGCAGTTCTTC.

The chain carries TRBV29-1 and TRBJ2-1; the D gene could be TRBD1 or TRBD2 (5 bases each). The CDR3 consists of 12 residues. The V and J ends lost 4 bases and 10 bases respectively, with 14 bases between them. The germline CDR1 and CDR2 sequences are SQVTM and ANQGSEA. The CDR3 sequence: CSVGSGLGEQFF. In nucleotides, the CDR3 is TGCAGCGTTGGTTCGGGGCTGGGGGAGCAGTTCTTC.

The chain has TRBV7-2 and TRBJ2-1; D is uncertain. The CDR3 length is 14 residues. V gave up 1 base and J gave up 8 bases, with 12 bases separating them. Germline assignment: CDR1 SGHTA and CDR2 FQGNSA. The CDR3 sequence is CASSLVPTLHEQFF. The CDR3 DNA reads TGTGCCAGCAGCTTAGTCCCGACTCTCCATGAGCAGTTCTTC. Looking up the rest from reference TRBV7-2 and TRBJ2-1 gives the full variable domain: GAGVSQSPSNKVTEKGKDVELRCDPISGHTALYWYRQSLGQGLEFLIYFQGNSAPDKSGLPSDRFSAERTGGSVSTLTIQRTQQEDSAVYLCASSLVPTLHEQFFGPGTRLTVL.

Here the CDR3 reads CASRMTGSNQPQHF. CDR3 coding DNA: TGTGCCAGCAGGATGACAGGTAGCAATCAGCCCCAGCATTTT. V gene TRBV12-3 or TRBV12-4 combines with J gene TRBJ1-5; a weak D match, TRBD1 (6 bases). The CDR3 covers 14 residues. The V end was cut by 6 bases, the J end by 0 bases, with 9 bases between.

This clonotype was recorded a few times. The rearrangement uses TRBV4-1 and TRBJ1-2, with D hard to call. V was trimmed by 3 bases and J by 2 bases, leaving 13 bases between them. CDR1 and CDR2 (germline): MGHRA, YSYEKL. There are 15 residues in the CDR3. CDR3 residues: CASSHTGPINYGYTF. DNA of the CDR3: TGCGCCAGCAGCCATACCGGACCCATAAACTATGGCTACACCTTC.

This clonotype was counted at least ten times. The CDR3 is CASTLDFTGGRNGYTF. CDR3 sequence (DNA): TGTGCCAGCACCCTTGATTTTACAGGGGGTAGGAATGGCTACACCTTC. This chain uses TRBV5-4 with TRBJ1-2; 8 bases are a match to TRBD1. Per the germline V gene, CDR1 is SGHNT and CDR2 is YYREEE (reference sequence). J gave up 6 bases and V 6 bases, and 16 bases lay outside the gene matches. CDR3 length: 16 amino acids. Complete variable domain (other parts from reference TRBV5-4 and TRBJ1-2): ETGVTQSPTHLIKTRGQQVTLRCSSQSGHNTVSWYQQALGQGPQFIFQYYREEENGRGNFPPRFSGLQFPNYSSELNVNALELDDSALYLCASTLDFTGGRNGYTFGSGTRLTVV.

In its sample, this clonotype was seen a few times. This chain uses TRBV5-1 with TRBJ2-3, with TRBD2 as a possible D gene (6 bases). The V end was cut by 8 bases, the J end by 3 bases, with 7 bases between. CDR3 length: 11 residues. Germline V CDR1 and CDR2: SGHRS, YFSETQ. This CDR3 is CASGGTDTQYF. CDR3 bases: TGCGCCAGTGGAGGGACAGATACGCAGTATTTT.

The V call is TRBV20-1, the J call TRBJ1-1; D ambiguous. V was cut by 0 bases and J by 8 bases, with 10 bases left in between. The V gene's germline CDR1 is DFQATT and CDR2 SNEGSKA (reference sequence). The CDR3 covers 12 residues. In nucleotides, the CDR3 is TGCAGTGCTAGAGATCTAGACGAGGAAGCTTTCTTT. This codes for CSARDLDEEAFF.

This clonotype came up a few times. The V and J genes are TRBV2 and TRBJ2-5; no reliable D call. This CDR3 is built from 12 residues. Trimming pared 5 bases from V and 0 bases from J, leaving 4 bases between. Germline loops: CDR1 SNHLY, CDR2 FYNNEI. CDR3 sequence (DNA): TGTGCCAGCAGTACTTACCAAGAGACCCAGTACTTC. Translated, it gives CASSTYQETQYF.

The chain is built from TRBV4-1 and TRBJ2-5; 7 positions agree with TRBD1. This CDR3 contains 14 residues. Germline CDR1 and CDR2: MGHRA and YSYEKL. V was clipped by 3 bases and J by 4 bases; unmatched bases: 5. The CDR3: CASSHPRTGETQYF. The CDR3 DNA reads TGCGCCAGCAGCCATCCCCGGACAGGAGAGACCCAGTACTTC.

This clonotype was observed many times. The chain combines TRBV20-1 with TRBJ1-6, with TRBD1 matching 7 bases. Germline V gene lookup returns CDR1 DFQATT and CDR2 SNEGSKA (reference sequence). CDR3 size: 14 residues. V was pared by 0 bases and J by 8 bases, with 4 bases of the junction left unmatched. The CDR3 region is CSARDPQGDSPLHF. The CDR3 region has the DNA TGCAGTGCTAGAGATCCCCAGGGGGATTCACCCCTCCACTTT.

In its sample, this clonotype was seen a few times. The rearrangement links TRBV29-1 to TRBJ2-7; 10 bases align to TRBD1. With 7 bases clipped from V and 6 bases from J, the junction kept 6 bases outside the gene matches. This CDR3 contains 12 residues. Germline loops: CDR1 SQVTM, CDR2 ANQGSEA. CDR3 sequence reads: CSGGQGPSEQYF. The CDR3 bases are TGCAGCGGGGGACAGGGGCCCTCCGAGCAGTACTTC.

This sequence joins TRBV24-1 and TRBJ2-4; D call uncertain. The V gene lost 9 bases and the J gene lost 1 base, with 15 bases spanning the gap. The CDR3 extends over 15 amino acids. Germline V gene lookup returns CDR1 KGHDR and CDR2 SFDVKD. CDR3 coding DNA: TGTGCCACCCGCCGGAAGGGTGATGCCAAAAACATTCAGTACTTC. Residues: CATRRKGDAKNIQYF.

The table lists this clonotype with a few counts. This chain joins TRBV24-1 and TRBJ2-1, with D uncertain. Germline assignment: CDR1 KGHDR and CDR2 SFDVKD. The length of the CDR3 is 11 residues. The V end was cut by 5 bases, the J end by 7 bases, with 5 bases between. CDR3 sequence: CATSASNEQFF. Here the CDR3 DNA reads TGTGCCACCAGTGCCAGTAATGAGCAGTTCTTC.